A few counts support the clone carrying this T cell receptor (beta chain). These data are taken from a study of blood T cell repertoires in COVID-19. About the research overall: From the United States, Italy and Spain came samples of acute and convalescent COVID-19. Nucleic acid was either cDNA or gDNA, and it came from T cells, B-cell-depleted T cells, or PBMCs.

In the authors' workflow: For nucleated cells, counts were estimated from reference gene primer amplification. Libraries were prepared by immunoSEQ multiplex PCR; TCRdb keeps only in-frame clonotypes and omits some of them. The V and J calls and clone size are taken from that table; D and trimming were inferred from the DNA. The data show approximately 150,000 clones, more than 65% seen once. With 6 bases removed from V and 5 bases from J, the gap between germline ends came to 16 bases. Germline assignment: CDR1 SNHLY and CDR2 FYNNEI. The CDR3 sequence is 15 residues long. The receptor's source is a woman aged 50 to 65 in a cohort sampled during active or convalescent COVID-19. V usage is TRBV2 and J usage is TRBJ1-4; TRBD1 might be the D (5 bases). The sequenced sample was peripheral blood. Written as DNA, the CDR3 is TGTGCCAGCAGGTCCGCAGGGTTTACGAATGAAAAACTGTTTTTT. The encoded protein is CASRSAGFTNEKLFF.